Listed below are T cell receptor beta chains from one sample, sequenced in a study of long-term antiretroviral therapy in people with HIV. TCRdb's copy holds only in-frame clones and misses some; the assay was immunoSEQ multiplex PCR. This sample has 25,000 to 30,000 clones, with roughly 80% found just once. The sequencing here drew on unsorted PBMCs, taken 3 years after starting antiretroviral therapy. All receptors come from a man aged 35 to 55 with HIV. The CDR3 runs from the conserved cysteine through the conserved F or W. The D gene is left open where the match is weak. Clone size is shown for a subset of rows, as once, few, many or a class of expanded clone.

j_gene,d_gene,abundance,v_gene,CDR3aa,CDR3nt
TRBJ2-7,-,-,TRBV7-8,CASSPIEGFYEQYF,TGTGCCAGCAGCCCAATCGAAGGGTTCTACGAGCAGTACTTC
TRBJ2-1,-,-,TRBV6-4,CASSIQGGSYNEQFF,TGTGCCAGCAGTATTCAAGGGGGGTCCTACAATGAGCAGTTCTTC
TRBJ1-2,-,once,TRBV18,CASSPGVTWSGYTF,TGTGCCAGCTCACCAGGCGTGACGTGGAGTGGCTACACCTTC
TRBJ2-1,-,-,TRBV7-2,CASSLAWVRKSSYNEQFF,TGTGCCAGCAGCCTAGCCTGGGTGAGGAAGAGCTCCTACAATGAGCAGTTCTTC
TRBJ2-7,-,-,TRBV30,CAWGQSSYEQYF,TGTGCCTGGGGGCAGAGCTCCTACGAGCAGTACTTC
TRBJ2-1,-,-,TRBV4-3,CASSKGIQNEQFF,TGCGCCAGCAGCAAAGGGATACAGAATGAGCAGTTCTTC
TRBJ1-1,TRBD1,-,TRBV7-3,CASSLAGGEAFF,TGTGCCAGCAGCTTAGCAGGGGGTGAAGCTTTCTTT
TRBJ1-1,-,-,TRBV14,CASSQEGGFVYGNTEAFF,TGTGCCAGCAGCCAAGAGGGAGGGTTCGTTTACGGGAACACTGAAGCTTTCTTT
TRBJ1-6,-,once,TRBV15,CATSSQGNSPLHF,TGTGCCACCAGCAGTCAGGGTAATTCACCCCTCCACTTT
TRBJ2-3,-,-,TRBV6-5,CASSYSRINTDTQYF,TGTGCCAGCAGTTACTCTCGCATAAACACAGATACGCAGTATTTT
TRBJ2-5,TRBD2,-,TRBV9,CASSSGLAGGETQYF,TGTGCCAGCAGCTCGGGACTAGCGGGGGGAGAGACCCAGTACTTC
TRBJ2-5,-,-,TRBV5-1,CASSQDSQETQYF,TGCGCCAGCAGCCAGGACAGCCAAGAGACCCAGTACTTC
TRBJ1-1,-,-,TRBV19,CASVGTAYTEAFF,TGTGCCAGTGTGGGGACGGCTTACACTGAAGCTTTCTTT
TRBJ1-5,TRBD1,-,TRBV30,CAWNYGTGNQPQHF,TGTGCCTGGAATTATGGGACAGGGAATCAGCCCCAGCATTTT
TRBJ2-7,TRBD1,-,TRBV7-2,CASSSERQGVYEQYF,TGTGCCAGCAGCTCCGAACGACAGGGGGTCTACGAGCAGTACTTC
TRBJ2-7,TRBD2,-,TRBV5-1,CASSPARREGRLEQYF,TGCGCCAGCAGCCCAGCCCGGCGGGAGGGCCGACTTGAGCAGTACTTC
TRBJ2-3,-,-,TRBV18,CASSPYALGTDTQYF,TGTGCCAGCTCACCGTACGCACTAGGTACAGATACGCAGTATTTT
TRBJ2-3,-,-,TRBV28,CASIKLGPGTDTQYF,TGTGCCAGCATTAAACTAGGGCCCGGCACAGATACGCAGTATTTT
TRBJ1-1,TRBD1,-,TRBV18,CASSHGTEEMNTEAFF,TGTGCCAGCTCACACGGGACAGAAGAAATGAACACTGAAGCTTTCTTT
TRBJ2-7,TRBD1,-,TRBV5-5,CASRYRQGSSYEQYF,TGTGCCAGCAGGTACCGACAGGGGAGCTCCTACGAGCAGTACTTC
TRBJ2-7,-,-,TRBV30,CAWSRAGLAYEQYF,TGTGCCTGGAGTAGGGCAGGCCTAGCCTACGAGCAGTACTTC
TRBJ2-1,-,-,TRBV25-1,CASSSLDEQFF,TGTGCCAGCAGTTCCTTGGACGAGCAGTTCTTC
TRBJ2-3,TRBD2,-,TRBV7-8,CASSSGLAGGRDTQYF,TGTGCCAGCAGCTCGGGACTAGCGGGGGGAAGAGATACGCAGTATTTT
TRBJ2-2,-,-,TRBV7-9,CASSLGTGELFF,TGTGCCAGCAGCTTAGGTACCGGGGAGCTGTTTTTT
TRBJ2-1,TRBD2,-,TRBV5-4,CASSSLAGAALEQFF,TGTGCCAGCAGCTCACTAGCGGGGGCCGCACTTGAGCAGTTCTTC
TRBJ2-5,-,-,TRBV27,CASSFISQGGERETQYF,TGTGCCAGCAGTTTTATCTCCCAAGGAGGGGAACGCGAGACCCAGTACTTC
TRBJ2-7,-,-,TRBV14,CASSQRTGTYSYEQYF,TGTGCCAGCAGCCAAAGAACCGGGACATATTCCTACGAGCAGTACTTC
TRBJ2-7,-,-,TRBV28,CASSLSWNLAYEQYF,TGTGCCAGCAGTTTATCCTGGAACTTAGCCTACGAGCAGTACTTC
TRBJ1-2,-,few,TRBV5-4,CASSLGQGQGGYTF,TGTGCCAGCAGCTTGGGGCAGGGGCAGGGCGGCTACACCTTC
TRBJ2-7,TRBD1,-,TRBV6-6,CARGTETYEQYF,TGTGCCAGAGGGACAGAGACCTACGAGCAGTACTTC
TRBJ1-5,-,-,TRBV19,CASSNRDGNQPQHF,TGTGCCAGTAGTAACAGGGATGGCAATCAGCCCCAGCATTTT
TRBJ2-1,-,-,TRBV5-6,CASSLGLVYNEQFF,TGTGCCAGCAGCTTGGGTCTGGTCTACAATGAGCAGTTCTTC
TRBJ2-7,-,-,TRBV28,CASRPVAAPYEQYF,TGTGCCAGCAGACCCGTAGCCGCTCCTTACGAGCAGTACTTC